This T cell receptor (beta chain) was recovered during a study of vaccination and CD4 T cells after COVID-19. To note about this clonotype: Its antigen is unidentified.

Oncomine TCR Beta short-read sequencing was applied to DNA from cultured CD4+ T cells. MiXCR, run by TCRdb on the PCR reads, gives a single entry per CDR3 protein. The sample shows roughly 7,000 distinct CDR3 sequences, roughly 23% of them seen only once. The treatment here: roughly nine-day PBMC culture with coronavirus spike peptide pools or control peptides (ViraFEST assay). There are 15 residues in the CDR3. Trimming removed 5 bases from V and 4 bases from J; junction bases left unmatched: 5. Germline CDR1 reads SGHTA; CDR2 reads FQGNSA. This chain connects TRBV7-2 to TRBJ1-2; 12 nucleotides match TRBD1. The sample was CD4+ T cells from blood, cultured in vitro, taken after SARS-CoV-2 vaccination. The origin of this receptor is a human donor who had recovered from COVID-19. The CDR3 region is CASSPGTGGPYGYTF. CDR3 sequence (DNA): TGTGCCAGCAGCCCAGGGACAGGGGGCCCCTATGGCTACACCTTC.